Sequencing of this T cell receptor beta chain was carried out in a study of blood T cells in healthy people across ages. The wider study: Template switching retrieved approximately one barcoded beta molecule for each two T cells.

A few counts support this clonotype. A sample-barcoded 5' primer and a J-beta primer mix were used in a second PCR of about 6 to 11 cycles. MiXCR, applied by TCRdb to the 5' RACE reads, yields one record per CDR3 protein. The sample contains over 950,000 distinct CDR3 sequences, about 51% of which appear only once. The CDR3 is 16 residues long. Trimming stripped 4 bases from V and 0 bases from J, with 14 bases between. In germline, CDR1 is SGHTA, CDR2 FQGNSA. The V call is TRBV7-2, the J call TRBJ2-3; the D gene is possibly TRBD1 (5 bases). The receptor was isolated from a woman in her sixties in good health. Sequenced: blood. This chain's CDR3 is CASSSNRLGSTDTQYF. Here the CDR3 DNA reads TGTGCCAGCAGCTCGAACAGGCTCGGAAGCACAGATACGCAGTATTTT.